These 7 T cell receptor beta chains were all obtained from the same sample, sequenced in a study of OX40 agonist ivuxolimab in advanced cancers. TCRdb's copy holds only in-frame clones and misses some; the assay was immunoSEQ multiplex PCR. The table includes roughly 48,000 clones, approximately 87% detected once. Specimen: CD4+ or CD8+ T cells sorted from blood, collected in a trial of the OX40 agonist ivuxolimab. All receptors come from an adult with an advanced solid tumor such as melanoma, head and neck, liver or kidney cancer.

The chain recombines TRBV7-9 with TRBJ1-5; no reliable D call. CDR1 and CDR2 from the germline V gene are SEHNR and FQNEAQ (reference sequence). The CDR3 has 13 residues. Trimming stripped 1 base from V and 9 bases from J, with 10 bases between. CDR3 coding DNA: TGTGCCAGCAGCTTAGACTCCTCGTGGCCCCAGCATTTT. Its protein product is CASSLDSSWPQHF.

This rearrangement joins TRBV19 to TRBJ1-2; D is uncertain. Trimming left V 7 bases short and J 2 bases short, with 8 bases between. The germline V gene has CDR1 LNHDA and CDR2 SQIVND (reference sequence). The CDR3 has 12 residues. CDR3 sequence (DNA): TGTGCCAGTAATCGAGAAAACTATGGCTACACCTTC. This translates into CASNRENYGYTF.

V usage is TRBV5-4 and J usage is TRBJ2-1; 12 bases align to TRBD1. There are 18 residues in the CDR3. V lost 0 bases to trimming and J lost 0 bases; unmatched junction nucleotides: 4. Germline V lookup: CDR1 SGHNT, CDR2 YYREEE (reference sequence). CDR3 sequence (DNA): TGTGCCAGCAGCTTGGGGGACAGGGGGCGATACTCCTACAATGAGCAGTTCTTC. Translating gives CASSLGDRGRYSYNEQFF.

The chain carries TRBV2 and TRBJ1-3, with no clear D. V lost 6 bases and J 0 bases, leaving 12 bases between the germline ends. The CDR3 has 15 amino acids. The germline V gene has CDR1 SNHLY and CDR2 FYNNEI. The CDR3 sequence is CASREDSSSGNTIYF. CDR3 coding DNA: TGTGCCAGCAGGGAGGATTCGAGCTCTGGAAACACCATATATTTT.

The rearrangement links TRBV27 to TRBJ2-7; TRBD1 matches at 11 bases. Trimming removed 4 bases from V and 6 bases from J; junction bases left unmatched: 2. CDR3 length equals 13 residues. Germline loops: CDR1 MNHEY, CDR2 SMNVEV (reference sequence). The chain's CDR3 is CASSWTGGIEQYF. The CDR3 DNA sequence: TGTGCCAGCAGTTGGACAGGGGGCATCGAGCAGTACTTC.

The CDR3 DNA follows: TGTGCCAAAATGAACAGGGGCTCCTACGAGCAGTACTTC. It is translated as CAKMNRGSYEQYF. The chain carries TRBV2 and TRBJ2-7, with 7 bases lining up with TRBD1. Per germline, CDR1 SNHLY and CDR2 FYNNEI. The CDR3 runs 13 residues. V was pared by 10 bases and J by 0 bases, with 6 bases of the junction left unmatched.

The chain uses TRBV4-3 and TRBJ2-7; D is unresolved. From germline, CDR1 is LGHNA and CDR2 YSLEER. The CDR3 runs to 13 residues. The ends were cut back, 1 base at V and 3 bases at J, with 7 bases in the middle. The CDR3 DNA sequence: TGCGCCAGCAGCCAAGCTACAGACTACGAGCAGTACTTC. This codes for CASSQATDYEQYF.